Listed below are T cell receptor beta chains from one sample, sequenced in a study of identical twins. Each CDR3 protein is one row after TCRdb ran MiXCR on the 5' RACE reads. The sample holds roughly 1,500,000 distinct CDR3 sequences; roughly 35% are singletons and the top ten take about 0.3%. What was sequenced was cord blood. The receptors derive from a newborn girl in good health. The CDR3 runs from the conserved cysteine through the conserved F or W. The order of the fields is D gene, clone size, J gene, V gene, CDR3 protein, CDR3 DNA. D genes are given only for firm matches. Clone size appears in some rows only: once, few, many, or a class for an expanded clone.

>TRBD2|few|TRBJ2-5|TRBV3-1
CASSHGASGAVTHNEQYF
TGTGCCAGCAGCCATGGGGCTAGCGGGGCGGTTACACACAATGAGCAGTACTTC
>.|.|TRBJ2-1|TRBV2
CASSEALHEQFF
TGTGCCAGCAGTGAAGCGTTACATGAGCAGTTCTTC
>.|few|TRBJ1-1|TRBV6-1
CASSVFDRFEAFF
TGTGCCAGCAGTGTTTTCGACAGGTTTGAAGCTTTCTTT
>TRBD1|.|TRBJ1-2|TRBV6-1
CASPPGQGWLENGYTF
TGTGCCAGCCCCCCGGGACAGGGTTGGCTAGAAAATGGCTACACCTTC
>TRBD2|few|TRBJ2-7|TRBV20-1
CSARNPGTSHYEQYF
TGCAGTGCTAGAAATCCCGGGACTAGCCACTACGAGCAGTACTTC
>.|.|TRBJ2-3|TRBV15
CATSSGGIDTQYF
TGTGCCACCAGCAGCGGGGGAATAGATACGCAGTATTTT
>.|many|TRBJ2-1|TRBV3-1
CASSQDGDSYNEQFF
TGTGCCAGCAGCCAAGATGGGGATAGCTACAATGAGCAGTTCTTC
>TRBD1|.|TRBJ1-6|TRBV10-3
CAISAGQSNSPLHF
TGTGCCATCAGCGCGGGACAGTCCAATTCACCCCTCCACTTT
>TRBD2|.|TRBJ2-1|TRBV11-2
CASSRGGVSYNEQFF
TGTGCCAGCAGCCGCGGGGGGGTCTCCTACAATGAGCAGTTCTTC
>.|many|TRBJ2-7|TRBV28
CASSPSDEQYF
TGTGCCAGCAGCCCATCGGACGAGCAGTACTTC
>.|.|TRBJ2-1|TRBV7-2
CASSLGVKTIGNEQFF
TGTGCCAGCAGCTTAGGGGTAAAGACAATCGGCAATGAGCAGTTCTTC
>TRBD2|few|TRBJ2-1|TRBV7-2
CASSLGGTSGRANEQFF
TGTGCCAGCAGCTTAGGAGGGACTAGCGGGAGGGCCAATGAGCAGTTCTTC
>TRBD1|.|TRBJ2-5|TRBV2
CASMRTGWQETQYF
TGTGCCAGCATGCGGACAGGGTGGCAAGAGACCCAGTACTTC
>.|few|TRBJ1-2|TRBV7-9
CASSWRTEANYGYTF
TGTGCCAGCAGCTGGAGGACAGAGGCAAACTATGGCTACACCTTC
>TRBD2|.|TRBJ2-3|TRBV25-1
CASSRLLARETDTQYF
TGTGCCAGCAGCCGACTACTAGCGAGAGAAACAGATACGCAGTATTTT
>.|few|TRBJ2-6|TRBV18
CASSPLDSGANVLTF
TGTGCCAGCTCACCGTTAGACTCTGGGGCCAACGTCCTGACTTTC
>.|few|TRBJ2-3|TRBV6-1
CASSEAKGTDTQYF
TGTGCCAGCAGTGAAGCGAAGGGCACAGATACGCAGTATTTT
>TRBD2|once|TRBJ2-1|TRBV10-3
CAISRTAGTSGRSGSYNEQFF
TGTGCCATCAGTCGGACGGCCGGGACTAGCGGGAGGTCCGGCTCCTACAATGAGCAGTTCTTC
>TRBD1|.|TRBJ2-3|TRBV10-3
CASGQGAFPDTQYF
TGTGCCAGCGGACAGGGGGCTTTCCCAGATACGCAGTATTTT
>TRBD1|.|TRBJ1-2|TRBV5-6
CASSALEEDREDYGYTF
TGTGCCAGCAGCGCCTTGGAGGAGGACAGGGAAGACTATGGCTACACCTTC
>.|.|TRBJ2-1|TRBV5-4
CASSLGLVGVRNEQFF
TGTGCCAGCAGCTTGGGGCTCGTGGGAGTAAGGAATGAGCAGTTCTTC
>TRBD2|.|TRBJ2-5|TRBV9
CASSVVGRGQETQYF
TGTGCCAGCAGCGTAGTCGGGAGGGGGCAAGAGACCCAGTACTTC
>TRBD2|.|TRBJ2-7|TRBV5-1
CASSLVWGLAGYNEQYF
TGCGCCAGCAGCTTGGTTTGGGGACTAGCGGGATACAATGAGCAGTACTTC
>.|few|TRBJ1-1|TRBV12-3/TRBV12-4
CASIDLGDRGMNTEAFF
TGTGCCAGCATCGACCTAGGGGACCGGGGCATGAACACTGAAGCTTTCTTT
>.|many|TRBJ2-7|TRBV12-3/TRBV12-4
CASSRHLGSSYEQYF
TGTGCCAGCAGTCGTCATCTTGGATCCTCCTACGAGCAGTACTTC
>TRBD1|few|TRBJ1-2|TRBV5-1
CASSLGRTGVYGYTF
TGCGCCAGCAGCTTGGGTCGGACAGGGGTTTATGGCTACACCTTC
>.|.|TRBJ2-5|TRBV20-1
CSARSADLGNETQYF
TGCAGTGCCAGGTCGGCGGACTTGGGCAATGAGACCCAGTACTTC
>TRBD1|.|TRBJ2-1|TRBV6-8
CASSFIGRGRNEQFF
TGTGCCAGCAGTTTTATAGGCAGGGGGCGGAATGAGCAGTTCTTC
>.|once|TRBJ2-1|TRBV20-1
CSARPGPRGYNEQFF
TGCAGTGCTAGACCAGGGCCTCGGGGGTACAATGAGCAGTTCTTC
>.|many|TRBJ2-3|TRBV12-3/TRBV12-4
CASSLAATQYF
TGTGCCAGCAGTTTAGCAGCTACGCAGTATTTT
>.|once|TRBJ2-7|TRBV20-1
CSASRSSYGQYF
TGCAGTGCTAGTCGGTCCTCCTACGGGCAGTACTTC
>TRBD2|.|TRBJ2-3|TRBV7-9
CASSFGLGETDTQYF
TGTGCCAGCAGCTTCGGACTAGGGGAAACAGATACGCAGTATTTT
>TRBD2|many|TRBJ2-1|TRBV11-2
CASSPTSGGGNEQFF
TGTGCCAGCAGTCCGACTAGCGGGGGGGGCAATGAGCAGTTCTTC
>TRBD1|few|TRBJ1-4|TRBV24-1
CATMDGQANEKLFF
TGTGCCACCATGGATGGACAGGCTAATGAAAAACTGTTTTTT
>TRBD2|few|TRBJ2-4|TRBV29-1
CSVEWGSGRTAKNIQYF
TGCAGCGTTGAATGGGGTAGCGGGAGGACTGCCAAAAACATTCAGTACTTC
>.|.|TRBJ2-1|TRBV6-4
CASSDSYGGAAPNEQFF
TGTGCCAGCAGTGACTCTTACGGGGGAGCGGCCCCCAATGAGCAGTTCTTC
>.|.|TRBJ2-4|TRBV14
CASSQDRLGGAKNIQYF
TGTGCCAGCAGCCAAGATCGTTTAGGGGGTGCCAAAAACATTCAGTACTTC
>.|many|TRBJ2-3|TRBV5-1
CASSSQIATDTQYF
TGCGCCAGCAGCTCCCAAATTGCCACAGATACGCAGTATTTT
>TRBD2|.|TRBJ2-3|TRBV5-1
CASSLGDYFPSTDTQYF
TGCGCCAGCAGCTTGGGGGACTATTTCCCTAGCACAGATACGCAGTATTTT
>.|.|TRBJ2-7|TRBV28
CASSPGVRGGLYNEQYF
TGTGCCAGCAGTCCCGGGGTCAGGGGAGGCCTCTACAATGAGCAGTACTTC
>TRBD2|.|TRBJ2-3|TRBV9
CASSVAGLPTTDTQYF
TGTGCCAGCAGCGTAGCGGGACTACCGACCACAGATACGCAGTATTTT
>TRBD1|.|TRBJ2-5|TRBV11-2
CASSFYPGQGVRETQYF
TGTGCCAGCAGCTTTTATCCGGGACAGGGGGTCAGGGAGACCCAGTACTTC
>TRBD2|.|TRBJ2-3|TRBV5-1
CASSLAASGDPLTDTQYF
TGCGCCAGCAGCTTGGCGGCTAGCGGGGACCCGCTCACAGATACGCAGTATTTT
>.|few|TRBJ1-5|TRBV28
CASSSLRAQHF
TGTGCCAGCAGTTCCCTAAGAGCCCAGCATTTT
>.|.|TRBJ1-1|TRBV27
CASSLTPTGNTEAFF
TGTGCCAGCAGTTTAACCCCAACAGGGAACACTGAAGCTTTCTTT
>.|.|TRBJ1-4|TRBV27
CASSLSVPSGVREKLFF
TGTGCCAGCAGTTTATCGGTCCCCTCAGGGGTGCGTGAAAAACTGTTTTTT
>TRBD2|many|TRBJ2-7|TRBV20-1
CSAGTSGTYEQYF
TGCAGCGCCGGGACTAGCGGAACCTACGAGCAGTACTTC
>TRBD1|few|TRBJ2-7|TRBV5-1
CASSLGTGFTYEQYF
TGCGCCAGCAGCTTGGGGACAGGTTTTACTTACGAGCAGTACTTC